This T cell receptor beta chain came from a study of CD8+ T cells in alopecia areata. Sequencing relied on a cDNA template that was reverse transcribed from extracted RNA. The protocol was immunoSEQ multiplex PCR, while the TCRdb copy is restricted to in-frame clones and leaves out a portion. The table records 90,000 to 150,000 clones, about half of them present only once. Treatment given: oral pan-JAK inhibitor, 5-10 mg twice daily. The clonotype originates from a human donor with alopecia areata. This specimen consisted of CD4+ T cells sorted from blood, obtained at week 4, from a patient treated with tofacitinib.

CDR3 in DNA: TGCAGCGTTCACCCGGGACTCCATACGAATGAGCAGTTCTTC. Translated, it gives CSVHPGLHTNEQFF. The chain carries TRBV29-1 and TRBJ2-1, with D tentatively TRBD2 (6 bases). Germline loops: CDR1 SQVTM, CDR2 ANQGSEA. The CDR3 extends over 14 amino acids. Trimming pared 5 bases from V and 7 bases from J, leaving 18 bases between.